This section outlines one TCR beta chain sequence together with its context. This specimen comes from a study of shared clonotypes between healthy human individuals. Naive CD8 cells lacked CD45RO and underwent positive selection for CCR7, leaving out terminally differentiated effector memory CD45RA+ cells. Measured with immunoSEQ multiplex PCR; TCRdb has only the in-frame clones, and not every one. The sample includes 750,000 to 1,000,000 clones, around 92% of them seen just once. The V end was cut by 3 bases, the J end by 6 bases, with 10 bases between. CDR1 and CDR2 from the germline V gene are SGHVS and FNYEAQ. The CDR3 is 13 amino acids.

The V gene is TRBV7-6, the J gene TRBJ2-3; no clear D gene. The source material was naive CD8+ T cells sorted from blood. The clonotype comes from a man aged 25 to 45 in good health. CDR3 amino acids: CASSFAELDTQYF. DNA of the CDR3: TGTGCCAGCAGCTTCGCGGAACTCGATACGCAGTATTTT.